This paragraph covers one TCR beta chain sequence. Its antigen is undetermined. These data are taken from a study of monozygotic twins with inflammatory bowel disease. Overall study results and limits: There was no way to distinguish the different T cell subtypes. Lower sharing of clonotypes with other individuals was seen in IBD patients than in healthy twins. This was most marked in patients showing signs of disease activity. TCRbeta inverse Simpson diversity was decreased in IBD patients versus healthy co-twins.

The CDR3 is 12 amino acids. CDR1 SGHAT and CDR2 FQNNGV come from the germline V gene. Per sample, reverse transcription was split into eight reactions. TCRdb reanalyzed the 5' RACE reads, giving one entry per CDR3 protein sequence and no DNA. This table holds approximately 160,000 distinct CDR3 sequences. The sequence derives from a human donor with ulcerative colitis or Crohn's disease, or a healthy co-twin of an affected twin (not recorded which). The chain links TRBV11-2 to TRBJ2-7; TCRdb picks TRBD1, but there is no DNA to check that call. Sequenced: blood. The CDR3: CASSSTGHEQYF.